Listed here are 27 T cell receptor beta chains from one sample, sequenced in a study of T cell repertoires in cytomegalovirus infection. Their target antigens are unknown. TCRdb itself ran the reads through MiXCR, one entry per CDR3 protein. The sample records around 750,000 distinct CDR3 sequences, less than 35% being singletons. The sample consisted of cultured CD8+ T cells from PBMCs, taken from culture after CMV antigen stimulation. Receptors originate from a human donor in good health (CMV status not recorded). Some clones in this sample may be carry-over from other donors' samples.

This chain links TRBV7-2 with TRBJ2-3; D gene unclear. This CDR3 has 11 amino acids. CDR1 is SGHTA, CDR2 FQGNSA, per germline. V was shortened by 5 bases and J by 9 bases, with 9 bases between the two germline ends. Here the CDR3 DNA reads TGTGCCAGCAGCCATGGATGGACGCAGTATTTT. Encoded protein: CASSHGWTQYF.

The chain recombines TRBV19 with TRBJ1-6, with D possibly being TRBD1 (5 bases). This CDR3 is built from 14 residues. Germline CDR1 reads LNHDA; CDR2 reads SQIVND (reference sequence). Deletions cut 3 bases from V and 5 bases from J, with 8 bases between. The CDR3: CASSMGPNNSPLHF. The CDR3 region has the DNA TGTGCCAGTAGTATGGGACCAAATAATTCACCCCTCCACTTT.

This rearrangement joins TRBV2 to TRBJ1-2, with 12 bases aligning to TRBD1. Losses at the gene ends were 9 bases for V and 2 bases for J; bases not matched to a gene: 16. The germline gives CDR1 SNHLY, CDR2 FYNNEI. The CDR3 consists of 18 residues. The CDR3 loop is CASRSAGTGGPTNYGYTF. The DNA for the CDR3 is TGTGCCAGTCGGTCGGCTGGGACAGGGGGCCCGACAAACTATGGCTACACCTTC. The whole variable domain, remainder taken from reference TRBV2 and TRBJ1-2, is EPEVTQTPSHQVTQMGQEVILRCVPISNHLYFYWYRQILGQKVEFLVSFYNNEISEKSEIFDDQFSVERPDGSNFTLKIRSTKLEDSAMYFCASRSAGTGGPTNYGYTFGSGTRLTVV.

The rearrangement joins TRBV7-9 to TRBJ2-5; possibly TRBD2 for D (6 bases). The CDR3 has 14 amino acids. V gave up 5 bases and J gave up 3 bases, with 13 bases separating them. Germline V gene sequence: CDR1 SEHNR, CDR2 FQNEAQ (reference sequence). CDR3 nucleotides: TGTGCCAGCAGCCCGCGGGACTCGAAAGAGACCCAGTACTTC. Translation gives CASSPRDSKETQYF.

Note on this clonotype: A read error may be the cause here, since a much bigger clone is one base away. The V gene is TRBV7-8, the J gene TRBJ2-3; D remains unclear. CDR1 and CDR2 (germline): SGHVS, FQNEAQ. The CDR3 has 15 amino acids. The CDR3 DNA reads TGTGCCAACAGCCATTTTAAAATAGGCCTTCATACGCAGTATTTT. It translates to CANSHFKIGLHTQYF. Complete variable domain (other parts from reference TRBV7-8 and TRBJ2-3): GAGVSQSPRYKVAKRGQDVALRCDPISGHVSLFWYQQALGQGPEFLTYFQNEAQLDKSGLPSDRFFAERPEGSVSTLKIQRTQQEDSAVYLCANSHFKIGLHTQYFGPGTRLTVL.

This clonotype was recorded many times. The chain uses TRBV12-3 or TRBV12-4 and TRBJ2-1; D is possibly TRBD2 (7 bases). The CDR3 is made up of 15 amino acids. V lost 4 bases and J lost 9, with 19 bases in between. For the CDR3, the DNA is TGTGCCAGCAGTTCCGCCGGGGGGCAGGTGGGTGAGCAGTTCTTC. It translates to CASSSAGGQVGEQFF.

The chain combines TRBV6-6 with TRBJ1-1; tentative D call: TRBD1 (5 bases). This CDR3 is built from 13 residues. Trimming removed 7 bases from V and 5 bases from J, with 14 bases in between. From germline, CDR1 is MNHNY and CDR2 SVGAGI (reference sequence). CDR3 region: CASKEMEGTEAFF. The CDR3 DNA reads TGTGCCAGCAAAGAAATGGAGGGGACTGAAGCTTTCTTT.

The chain is built from TRBV19 and TRBJ1-1; D unclear. Germline V gene sequence: CDR1 LNHDA, CDR2 SQIVND (reference sequence). Between the trimmed V and J ends, which lost 3 bases and 4 bases, there was a span of 9 bases. The CDR3 totals 13 residues. The CDR3 loop reads CASSMLLFTEAFF. In nucleotides, the CDR3 is TGTGCCAGTAGTATGCTCTTGTTCACTGAAGCTTTCTTT. Drawing the rest from reference TRBV19 and TRBJ1-1, the complete variable domain is DGGITQSPKYLFRKEGQNVTLSCEQNLNHDAMYWYRQDPGQGLRLIYYSQIVNDFQKGDIAEGYSVSREKKESFPLTVTSAQKNPTAFYLCASSMLLFTEAFFGQGTRLTVV.

The rearrangement links TRBV27 to TRBJ1-1; D possibly corresponds to TRBD1 (5 bases). Trimming stripped 5 bases from V and 7 bases from J, with 20 bases between. CDR3 length: 15 amino acids. Germline V CDR1 and CDR2: MNHEY, SMNVEV (reference sequence). This CDR3 is CASSLGGIGTDEAFF. The CDR3, as DNA: TGTGCCAGCAGTCTCGGGGGAATTGGGACTGATGAAGCTTTCTTT.

This clonotype was recorded many times. Germline is not matched at one junction end, which may reflect a read error. The CDR3 here is CASSEGGLNTEAFF. CDR3 nucleotides: TGTGCCAGCAGCGAAGGAGGGTTAAACACTGAAGCTTTCTTT. The chain uses TRBV2 and TRBJ1-1; no clear D. Per the germline V gene, CDR1 is SNHLY and CDR2 is FYNNEI. The CDR3 sequence is 14 residues long.

The V call is TRBV19, the J call TRBJ2-7, with D possibly matching TRBD1 (5 bases). Per germline, CDR1 LNHDA and CDR2 SQIVND (reference sequence). V dropped 6 bases and J dropped 1 base, with 13 bases sitting between them. This CDR3 is built from 14 residues. In DNA, the CDR3 is TGTGCCAGTAGCAATGGCGACAGTTCCTACGAGCAGTACTTC. Translating gives CASSNGDSSYEQYF.

V gene TRBV6-1 combines with J gene TRBJ2-1; 14 bases match TRBD2. Germline CDR1 is MNHNS and CDR2 is SASEGT. This CDR3 comprises 18 residues. V trimming: 5 bases; J trimming: 3 bases; junction bases outside the gene matches: 9. The CDR3 reads CASSSLTSGGAGYNEQFF. The CDR3 DNA follows: TGTGCCAGCAGTTCCCTGACTAGCGGGGGGGCCGGCTACAATGAGCAGTTCTTC.

This clonotype was recorded a few times. This chain connects TRBV27 to TRBJ2-1; tentative D call: TRBD1 (6 bases). Germline V gives CDR1 MNHEY, CDR2 SMNVEV (reference sequence). V lost 1 base, J lost 6 bases, and 10 bases lay in between. This CDR3 region has 14 residues. CDR3 sequence (DNA): TGTGCCAGCAGTTTATTGGCAGGGGTCAATGAGCAGTTCTTC. As protein: CASSLLAGVNEQFF.

This clonotype was recorded a few times. DNA of the CDR3: TGTGCCAGCAGCCCGTCAGGGCAGCCTTCCTCTGGAAACACCATATATTTT. Protein: CASSPSGQPSSGNTIYF. The chain is built from TRBV7-8 and TRBJ1-3; D possibly corresponds to TRBD1 (5 bases). Germline values: CDR1 SGHVS, CDR2 FQNEAQ. The V and J ends lost 5 bases and 0 bases respectively, with 17 bases between them. This CDR3 is built from 17 residues.

This clonotype was found a few times. The genes are TRBV6-5 and TRBJ2-2, with D maybe TRBD1 (6 bases). V was trimmed by 6 bases and J by 1 base, leaving 18 bases between them. The CDR3 extends over 17 amino acids. CDR1 MNHEY and CDR2 SVGAGI come from the germline V gene. In DNA form, the CDR3 reads TGTGCCAGCAGCCTAGGACAGATCTTCTTGAACACCGGGGAGCTGTTTTTT. Amino acid sequence: CASSLGQIFLNTGELFF.

Remarks on this clonotype: One end of the junction varies from germline; a read error may be responsible. This chain connects TRBV6-2 or TRBV6-3 to TRBJ2-1; TRBD1 or TRBD2 may be the D gene (6 bases each). Germline CDR1 is MNHEY and CDR2 is SVGEGT. The CDR3 runs 15 residues. The DNA of the CDR3 is TGTGCCAGCAGTTACTCAGGAGGGGGGTACAATGAGCAGCTCTTC. Its translation is CASSYSGGGYNEQLF.

The rearrangement links TRBV9 to TRBJ2-3, with TRBD2 matching 9 bases. The V segment lost 2 bases and the J segment 4 bases; nucleotides outside the gene matches: 5. The germline V gene encodes CDR1 SGDLS and CDR2 YYNGEE. CDR3 size: 15 residues. The CDR3: CASSVNSGGADTQYF. In DNA form, the CDR3 reads TGTGCCAGCAGCGTCAATAGCGGGGGAGCAGATACGCAGTATTTT. Full variable domain (remainder filled in from reference TRBV9 and TRBJ2-3): DSGVTQTPKHLITATGQRVTLRCSPRSGDLSVYWYQQSLDQGLQFLIQYYNGEERAKGNILERFSAQQFPDLHSELNLSSLELGDSALYFCASSVNSGGADTQYFGPGTRLTVL.

This clonotype was recorded a few times. The rearrangement uses TRBV7-9 and TRBJ1-2; D is unresolved. Germline V gene data show CDR1 as SEHNR and CDR2 as FQNEAQ (reference sequence). CDR3 length equals 13 residues. Between the trimmed V and J ends, which lost 4 bases and 4 bases, there was a span of 10 bases. CDR3 coding DNA: TGTGCCAGCAGCTCCCCAGTAGGCTATGGCTACACCTTC. Encoded protein: CASSSPVGYGYTF.

This clonotype was observed a few times. The rearrangement joins TRBV7-6 to TRBJ2-7, with 11 bases aligning to TRBD2. Germline CDR1 and CDR2: SGHVS and FNYEAQ. With 7 bases clipped from V and 1 base from J, the junction kept 9 bases outside the gene matches. This CDR3 region has 16 residues. The CDR3 here is CASNPTSGGRSYEQYF. The DNA of the CDR3 is TGTGCCAGCAACCCAACTAGCGGGGGCCGATCCTACGAGCAGTACTTC.

The genes are TRBV2 and TRBJ2-1, with a tentative D call TRBD2 (6 bases). Between the trimmed V and J ends, which lost 2 bases and 0 bases, there was a span of 17 bases. Germline-derived CDR1 and CDR2 are SNHLY and FYNNEI. The CDR3 sequence is 18 residues long. The CDR3 coding sequence is TGTGCCAGCAGTGAATTCTTTCTGGGGACTGCCTCCTACAATGAGCAGTTCTTC. Translating it yields CASSEFFLGTASYNEQFF.

About this clonotype itself: Possible read error: a much larger clone is one base away. V gene TRBV7-4 combines with J gene TRBJ2-5; the D gene is possibly TRBD2 (6 bases). The CDR3 runs to 14 residues. The germline gives CDR1 SGHVT, CDR2 SQSDAQ. The ends were cut back, 3 bases at V and 5 bases at J, with 13 bases in the middle. The CDR3 here is CASSFRLESETQYF. The DNA for the CDR3 is TGTGCCAGCAGCTTCCGACTAGAGTCGGAGACCCAGTACTTC. Supplemented by reference TRBV7-4 and TRBJ2-5, the full variable domain reads GAGVSQSPRYKVAKRGRDVALRCDSISGHVTLYWYRQTLGQGSEVLTYSQSDAQRDKSGRPSGRFSAERPERSVSTLKIQRTEQGDSAVYLCASSFRLESETQYFGPGTRLLVL.

The sample holds a few counts of this clonotype. The V gene is TRBV5-5, the J gene TRBJ1-6, with TRBD1 identical over 9 bases. This CDR3 is built from 16 residues. CDR1 is SGHKS and CDR2 is YYEKEE in the germline V gene (reference sequence). Trimming removed 1 base from V and 8 bases from J; junction bases left unmatched: 7. The CDR3 is CASSLWDRVDYSPLHF. CDR3 in DNA: TGTGCCAGCAGCTTGTGGGACAGGGTCGACTATTCACCCCTCCACTTT.

The CDR3 nucleotides are TGCAGTGCCCGAACGGGGGCGCGGGGGCTCGAGACCCAGTACTTC. This encodes CSARTGARGLETQYF. The rearrangement uses TRBV20-1 and TRBJ2-5; D perhaps matches TRBD2 (7 bases). Germline lookup yields CDR1 DFQATT and CDR2 SNEGSKA (reference sequence). Trimming shortened V by 6 bases and J by 5 bases, and 22 bases separated the two germline ends. The CDR3 length is 15 residues.

The chain has TRBV19 and TRBJ1-3, with D perhaps TRBD1 (6 bases). Per the germline V gene, CDR1 is LNHDA and CDR2 is SQIVND (reference sequence). The CDR3 contains 12 residues. V was clipped by 11 bases and J by 2 bases, with 10 bases between them. The CDR3 here is CAGGTTGNTIYF. As DNA, the CDR3 is TGTGCCGGGGGGACAACTGGAAACACCATATATTTT.

Ten or more counts support this clonotype. V and J are TRBV7-2 and TRBJ2-5; 8 bases align to TRBD2. CDR1 and CDR2 (germline): SGHTA, FQGNSA. The CDR3 is 14 residues long. With V trimmed by 6 bases and J by 5 bases, 8 bases remained unmatched. CDR3 loop: CASRGRGGLETQYF. DNA for the CDR3: TGTGCCAGCAGGGGACGGGGGGGCCTCGAGACCCAGTACTTC.

This clonotype showed up just a few times. The rearrangement links TRBV9 to TRBJ2-5, with TRBD1 identical over 8 bases. From germline, CDR1 is SGDLS and CDR2 YYNGEE. The CDR3 runs 14 residues. Trimming cost V 5 bases and J 5 bases; bases outside gene matches: 8. The chain's CDR3 is CASSSSGGMETQYF. CDR3 bases: TGTGCCAGCAGTTCTTCAGGGGGCATGGAGACCCAGTACTTC.

This clonotype was counted between two and nine times. This chain uses TRBV3-1 with TRBJ1-5; D remains ambiguous. The V end was cut by 4 bases, the J end by 7 bases, with 11 bases between. The CDR3 sequence is 13 residues long. CDR1 and CDR2 from the germline V gene are LGHDT and YNNKEL (reference sequence). The CDR3 reads CASSPTRRQPQHF. The CDR3 DNA reads as TGTGCCAGCAGCCCAACAAGGCGGCAGCCCCAGCATTTT.